This T cell receptor (beta chain) was retrieved from a study of blood T cell repertoires in COVID-19. Looking at the study overall: Samples representing acute and convalescent COVID-19 were sourced from the United States, Italy and Spain. The analysed material was cDNA or gDNA that came from T cells, B-cell-depleted T cells, or PBMCs.

The Seattle patients joined while their infection was active and were tracked longitudinally afterward. Germline CDR1 is LGHNT and CDR2 is FRNRAP. The V end lost 5 bases, the J end lost 4 bases, and 11 bases lay between the germline ends. The CDR3 length is 14 residues. TCRdb's copy holds only in-frame clones and misses some; the assay was immunoSEQ multiplex PCR. The repertoire consists of a few hundred thousand clones, with around 87% occurring once and the leading ten covering roughly 2.2%. The clonotype originates from a woman in her fifties or sixties with COVID-19, enrolled during active disease. Material for sequencing was peripheral blood. The chain combines TRBV12-5 with TRBJ2-2; tentative D call: TRBD1 (6 bases). The CDR3: CASGLIQGTGELFF. CDR3 coding DNA: TGTGCTAGTGGTCTCATACAGGGCACCGGGGAGCTGTTTTTT. Full variable domain (outside the CDR3, taken from reference TRBV12-5 and TRBJ2-2): DARVTQTPRHKVTEMGQEVTMRCQPILGHNTVFWYRQTMMQGLELLAYFRNRAPLDDSGMPKDRFSAEMPDATLATLKIQPSEPRDSAVYFCASGLIQGTGELFFGEGSRLTVL.